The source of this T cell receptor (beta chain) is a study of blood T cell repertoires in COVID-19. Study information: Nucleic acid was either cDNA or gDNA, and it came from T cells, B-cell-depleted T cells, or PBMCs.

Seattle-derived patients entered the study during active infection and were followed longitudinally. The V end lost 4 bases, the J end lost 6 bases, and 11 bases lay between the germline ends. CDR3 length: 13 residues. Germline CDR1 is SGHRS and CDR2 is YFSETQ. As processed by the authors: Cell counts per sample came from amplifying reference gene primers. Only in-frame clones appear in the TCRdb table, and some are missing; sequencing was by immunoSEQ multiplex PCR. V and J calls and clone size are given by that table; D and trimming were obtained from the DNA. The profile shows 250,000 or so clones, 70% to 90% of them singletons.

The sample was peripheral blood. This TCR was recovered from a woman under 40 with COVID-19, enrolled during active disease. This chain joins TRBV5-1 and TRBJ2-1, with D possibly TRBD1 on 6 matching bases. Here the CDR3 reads CASSLGQPNEQFF. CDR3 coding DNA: TGCGCCAGCAGCCTAGGACAGCCCAATGAGCAGTTCTTC.